One sample yielded the 14 T cell receptor beta chains listed below, sequenced in a study of cytomegalovirus exposure and HLA in healthy donors. Primers for the PCR totalled 60 Vbeta and 13 Jbeta. Clones were sequenced by immunoSEQ multiplex PCR, and TCRdb holds only the in-frame ones, with some missing. The top ten clones hold roughly 7.7% of a sample with approximately 130,000 clones, 75% to 85% of them seen once. Material: PBMCs. The origin of the receptors is a woman between 45 and 60 years old in good health and CMV-seropositive.

The chain couples TRBV5-4 to TRBJ2-7; 9 nucleotides match TRBD1. The ends lost 3 bases at V and 4 bases at J; junction bases unmatched: 2. The CDR3 extends over 13 amino acids. The V gene's germline CDR1 is SGHNT and CDR2 YYREEE (reference sequence). The CDR3 coding sequence is TGTGCCAGCAGCTGGGGACAGGGTTACGAGCAGTACTTC. Its protein product is CASSWGQGYEQYF. Supplemented by reference TRBV5-4 and TRBJ2-7, the full variable domain reads ETGVTQSPTHLIKTRGQQVTLRCSSQSGHNTVSWYQQALGQGPQFIFQYYREEENGRGNFPPRFSGLQFPNYSSELNVNALELDDSALYLCASSWGQGYEQYFGPGTRLTVT.

The V gene is TRBV18, the J gene TRBJ1-5; D not resolved. Germline V gene data show CDR1 as KGHSH and CDR2 as LQKENI. V lost 3 bases and J lost 0, with 12 bases in between. This CDR3 contains 16 residues. CDR3 DNA: TGTGCCAGCTCACCCCGTGGAGGCGGTAGCAATCAGCCCCAGCATTTT. Protein: CASSPRGGGSNQPQHF.

The chain has TRBV4-1 and TRBJ2-7, with 7 nucleotides matching TRBD1. The trim removed 1 base at V and 4 bases at J, leaving 7 bases unmatched. CDR1 MGHRA and CDR2 YSYEKL come from the germline V gene. CDR3 length: 15 residues. The CDR3 is CASSQVGTANYEQYF. As DNA, the CDR3 is TGCGCCAGCAGCCAAGTCGGGACAGCCAATTACGAGCAGTACTTC.

As to this clone: The germline gene is not matched at one end of the junction; a read error may be the cause. The chain has TRBV7-9 and TRBJ2-2; TRBD1 matches at 8 bases. This CDR3 has 17 residues. The V gene's germline CDR1 is SEHNR and CDR2 FQNEAQ (reference sequence). CDR3 coding DNA: TGTTCCAGCAGCTTAGGGGACAGGAAAACCTTCGGTAGGGAGCTGTTTTTT. As protein: CSSSLGDRKTFGRELFF. The full variable domain, rest sourced from reference TRBV7-9 and TRBJ2-2, is DTGVSQNPRHKITKRGQNVTFRCDPISEHNRLYWYRQTLGQGPEFLTYFQNEAQLEKSRLLSDRFSAERPKGSFSTLEIQRTEQGDSAMYLCSSSLGDRKTFGRELFFGEGSRLTVL.

The chain carries TRBV11-2 and TRBJ2-1; D uncertain. Germline loops: CDR1 SGHAT, CDR2 FQNNGV. The germline V and J ends were trimmed by 5 bases and 1 base, with 9 bases remaining between them. The length of the CDR3 is 14 residues. The CDR3, as DNA: TGTGCCAGCAGCCCTTCTAGTTCCTACAATGAGCAGTTCTTC. It codes for CASSPSSSYNEQFF.

The chain is built from TRBV5-1 and TRBJ2-3, with TRBD1 matching 9 bases. V trimming: 3 bases; J trimming: 3 bases; junction bases outside the gene matches: 5. The CDR3 sequence is 15 residues long. The V gene's germline CDR1 is SGHRS and CDR2 YFSETQ. The CDR3 reads CASSYSGQGTDTQYF. DNA for the CDR3: TGCGCCAGCAGCTATTCCGGACAGGGGACAGATACGCAGTATTTT.

This clone was counted once. The chain couples TRBV2 to TRBJ2-7; possible D gene TRBD1, 5 bases. This CDR3 has 13 residues. Germline CDR1 is SNHLY and CDR2 is FYNNEI. With 6 bases removed from V and 4 bases from J, the gap between germline ends came to 13 bases. The CDR3 nucleotides read TGTGCCAGCAGACAGGATCGATCTTACGAGCAGTACTTC. Its protein is CASRQDRSYEQYF.

The CDR3, as DNA: TGTGCCAGCCGCATTCTGACAGGGACGAACACTGAAGCTTTCTTT. Amino acids: CASRILTGTNTEAFF. The chain is built from TRBV7-9 and TRBJ1-1; 7 bases match TRBD1. The length of the CDR3 is 15 residues. J was trimmed by 1 base and V by 8 bases; bases with no gene match: 10. Germline CDR1 is SEHNR and CDR2 is FQNEAQ (reference sequence).

The chain carries TRBV11-2 and TRBJ2-5, with 7 positions matching TRBD1. The DNA matches TRBJ2-7 better at its end, which makes the J call doubtful. Germline V CDR1 and CDR2: SGHAT, FQNNGV. The CDR3 extends over 16 amino acids. The CDR3 sequence is CASSPFKGQASYEQYF. CDR3 DNA: TGTGCCAGCAGCCCCTTTAAAGGACAGGCCTCCTACGAGCAGTACTTC.

This clone was counted between two and nine times. V gene TRBV12-5 combines with J gene TRBJ2-3, with a tentative D call TRBD2 (5 bases). There are 12 residues in the CDR3. Germline-derived CDR1 and CDR2 are LGHNT and FRNRAP. Trimming shortened V by 6 bases and J by 8 bases, and 12 bases separated the two germline ends. This CDR3 is CASGPGGSTQYF. The CDR3 DNA follows: TGTGCTAGTGGACCAGGCGGGTCTACGCAGTATTTT. Looking up the rest from reference TRBV12-5 and TRBJ2-3 gives the full variable domain: DARVTQTPRHKVTEMGQEVTMRCQPILGHNTVFWYRQTMMQGLELLAYFRNRAPLDDSGMPKDRFSAEMPDATLATLKIQPSEPRDSAVYFCASGPGGSTQYFGPGTRLTVL.

The chain uses TRBV7-9 and TRBJ1-5, with D unresolved. Trimming removed 1 base from V and 3 bases from J, with 7 bases in between. CDR3 length equals 14 residues. Germline CDR1 is SEHNR and CDR2 is FQNEAQ (reference sequence). The CDR3 DNA is TGTGCCAGCAGCTTAGGGCAGGTCAATCAGCCCCAGCATTTT. It translates to CASSLGQVNQPQHF.

The chain uses TRBV9 and TRBJ1-1, with D maybe TRBD1 (6 bases). The V end lost 0 bases, the J end lost 7 bases, and 7 bases lay between the germline ends. Looked up from germline, CDR1 is SGDLS and CDR2 is YYNGEE. This CDR3 has 12 residues. CDR3 loop: CASSVGGGEAFF. CDR3 coding DNA: TGTGCCAGCAGCGTAGGAGGGGGTGAAGCTTTCTTT.

This clone was picked up a small number of times. The genes are TRBV7-3 and TRBJ2-1; the match to TRBD2 covers 14 bases. Looked up from germline, CDR1 is SGHTA and CDR2 is FQGTGA. The CDR3 runs 17 residues. V dropped 5 bases and J dropped 7; count of bases not matched to a gene: 10. The CDR3 region is CASSIGLAGGLGNEQFF. The CDR3 nucleotides read TGTGCCAGCAGCATCGGACTAGCGGGGGGCCTAGGGAATGAGCAGTTCTTC.

The chain couples TRBV27 to TRBJ2-1, with a weak D call TRBD1 (6 bases). CDR3 length equals 13 residues. Germline V gives CDR1 MNHEY, CDR2 SMNVEV (reference sequence). V lost 6 bases and J 7 bases, leaving 13 bases between the germline ends. The chain's CDR3 is CASRGTFINEQFF. The DNA of the CDR3 is TGTGCCAGCAGAGGGACATTCATAAATGAGCAGTTCTTC.